This TCR beta chain was identified during a study of post-analysis software for immune sequencing data. On the study more broadly: Relapsing-remitting, secondary progressive and progressive-relapsing forms made up the multiple sclerosis disease courses.

Study-level findings and limits: Four or five TRBV segments were more frequent in patients than controls; TRBV5-6, TRBV5-1 and TRBV20-1 belonged to this group. When compared against controls, multiple sclerosis patients showed significantly lower normalized Chao1 diversity. With F measure, samples from one preparation batch clustered together strongly.

The ends lost 5 bases at V and 3 bases at J; junction bases unmatched: 9. This CDR3 is 15 amino acids long. Germline lookup yields CDR1 LNHNV and CDR2 YYDKDF (reference sequence). This clonotype was seen a few times. The antigen remains unidentified. Unique-molecular-identifier-tagged TCR beta cDNA libraries were used. T cells numbering roughly 0.95 to 10 million yielded 500,000 or so cDNA molecules. TCRdb itself ran the PCR reads through MiXCR, one entry per CDR3 protein. The sample lists about 200,000 distinct CDR3 sequences; around 29% were seen once. Material for sequencing was blood. The J gene is TRBJ1-1, the V gene TRBV15, with 7 bases matching TRBD1. This clonotype was obtained from a girl between 2 and 17 years old with multiple sclerosis. CDR3 in amino acids: CATSSAGRGYTEAFF. In DNA, the CDR3 is TGTGCCACCAGCTCGGCGGGCAGGGGGTACACTGAAGCTTTCTTT.